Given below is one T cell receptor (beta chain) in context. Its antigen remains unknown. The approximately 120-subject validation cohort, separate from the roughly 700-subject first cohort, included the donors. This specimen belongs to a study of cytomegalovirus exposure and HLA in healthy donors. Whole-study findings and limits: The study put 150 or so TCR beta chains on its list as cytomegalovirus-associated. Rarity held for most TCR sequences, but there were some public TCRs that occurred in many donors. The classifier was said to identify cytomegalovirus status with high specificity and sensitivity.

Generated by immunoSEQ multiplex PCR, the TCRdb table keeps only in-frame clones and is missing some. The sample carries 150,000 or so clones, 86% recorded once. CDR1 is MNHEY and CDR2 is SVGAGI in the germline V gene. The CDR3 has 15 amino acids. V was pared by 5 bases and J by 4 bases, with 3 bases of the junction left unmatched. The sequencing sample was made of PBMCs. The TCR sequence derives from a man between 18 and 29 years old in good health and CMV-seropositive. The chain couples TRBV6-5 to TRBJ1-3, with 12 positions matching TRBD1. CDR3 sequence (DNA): TGTGCCAGCAGTCCCGGGACAGGGGGCGGAAACACCATATATTTT. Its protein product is CASSPGTGGGNTIYF.